A single sample gave rise to the 2 T cell receptor beta chains below, sequenced in a study of CD8 T cells in ankylosing spondylitis. TCRdb reanalysed the 5' RACE reads using MiXCR and keeps one entry per CDR3 protein. The sample contains about 6,000 distinct CDR3 sequences, 2.1% of which appear only once. Sequences were obtained from blood, either unsorted or a sorted T cell fraction (not recorded which). The receptors come from a male donor with ankylosing spondylitis or in good health (not recorded which).

This clonotype was observed at least ten times. The chain has TRBV9 and TRBJ2-7, with 8 bases lining up with TRBD1. The CDR3 has 14 residues. Trimming removed 3 bases from V and 2 bases from J; junction bases left unmatched: 4. CDR1 is SGDLS, CDR2 YYNGEE, per germline. The CDR3 region is CASSEGQDTYEQYF. CDR3 DNA: TGTGCCAGCAGCGAGGGACAGGATACCTACGAGCAGTACTTC.

This clonotype was detected ten times or more. The V gene is TRBV9, the J gene TRBJ2-7; 12 nucleotides align to TRBD2. CDR3 length: 15 residues. Germline V CDR1 and CDR2: SGDLS, YYNGEE. Unmatched junction bases numbered 1, after V lost 2 bases and J lost 1 base. DNA of the CDR3: TGTGCCAGCAGCGTTGGACTAGCGGGGTCCTACGAGCAGTACTTC. The encoded protein is CASSVGLAGSYEQYF.